These 18 T cell receptor beta chains came from one sample sequenced in a study of CD8 T cells in ankylosing spondylitis. TCRdb analysed the 5' RACE reads with MiXCR anew, one entry per CDR3 protein. The sample lists about 42,000 distinct CDR3 sequences; 2.7% were seen once. Sequenced sample: blood, either unsorted or a sorted T cell fraction (not recorded which). Every receptor here comes from a male donor with ankylosing spondylitis or in good health (not recorded which).

This clonotype was seen at least ten times. The V and J genes are TRBV9 and TRBJ2-3; maybe TRBD2 (5 bases). The CDR3 is 13 amino acids. V gave up 2 bases and J gave up 4 bases, with 8 bases separating them. Germline V lookup: CDR1 SGDLS, CDR2 YYNGEE. CDR3 protein: CASSVLLADTQYF. CDR3 nucleotides: TGTGCCAGCAGCGTCTTACTAGCAGATACGCAGTATTTT.

This clonotype has ten or more counts. The J gene is TRBJ2-1, the V gene TRBV9; 7 bases are shared with TRBD2. Losses at the gene ends were 3 bases for V and 7 bases for J; bases not matched to a gene: 4. Germline V gives CDR1 SGDLS, CDR2 YYNGEE. The CDR3 has 13 residues. In DNA form, the CDR3 reads TGTGCCAGCAGCGGGACTAGGTTGAATGAGCAGTTCTTC. Translation: CASSGTRLNEQFF.

This clonotype was counted ten times or more. DNA for the CDR3: TGTGCCAGCAGCGCGGACAGTTATAGCAATCAGCCCCAGCATTTT. Its translation is CASSADSYSNQPQHF. This sequence joins TRBV9 and TRBJ1-5, with D possibly being TRBD1 (6 bases). CDR1 and CDR2 (germline): SGDLS, YYNGEE. There are 15 residues in the CDR3. V was shortened by 3 bases and J by 0 bases, with 10 bases between the two germline ends.

This clonotype was observed many times. The V call is TRBV9, the J call TRBJ2-1; 8 bases are a match to TRBD1. After removal of 0 bases from V and 10 bases from J, the junction contained 9 bases not matched to a gene. This CDR3 is built from 15 residues. Per the germline V gene, CDR1 is SGDLS and CDR2 is YYNGEE. CDR3 nucleotide sequence: TGTGCCAGCAGCGTAGCCGGCCCAGGGGGCAAGGAGCAGTTCTTC. Translated, it gives CASSVAGPGGKEQFF.

This clonotype was picked up many times. The CDR3 DNA reads TGTGCCAGCAGCGTAGCTAGCGGGACGAGCGAGCAGTACTTC. Protein: CASSVASGTSEQYF. The rearrangement links TRBV9 to TRBJ2-7; TRBD2 aligns across 9 bases. Looked up from germline, CDR1 is SGDLS and CDR2 is YYNGEE. This CDR3 spans 14 amino acids. Trimming at V came to 0 bases and at J to 6 bases, leaving 4 bases not matched to a gene.

This clonotype appeared many times. The chain employs TRBV9 and TRBJ1-1; D is unresolved. Germline V gene sequence: CDR1 SGDLS, CDR2 YYNGEE. V lost 0 bases, J lost 4 bases, and 7 bases lay in between. The CDR3 is 13 amino acids. The CDR3 DNA is TGTGCCAGCAGCGTAGAGGGTTTCACTGAAGCTTTCTTT. It is translated as CASSVEGFTEAFF.

This clonotype was detected ten times or more. The chain is built from TRBV9 and TRBJ1-3, with D perhaps matching TRBD1 (5 bases). The CDR3 sequence is 17 residues long. CDR1 and CDR2 from the germline V gene are SGDLS and YYNGEE. The V end lost 1 base, the J end lost 0 bases, and 14 bases lay between the germline ends. The CDR3 loop reads CASSVTAGRLSGNTIYF. The CDR3 bases are TGTGCCAGCAGCGTAACGGCAGGGCGACTCTCTGGAAACACCATATATTTT.

This clonotype was found many times. The chain employs TRBV9 and TRBJ2-1; D remains unclear. This CDR3 has 14 residues. The V and J ends lost 0 bases and 8 bases respectively, with 12 bases between them. From germline, CDR1 is SGDLS and CDR2 YYNGEE. The CDR3 DNA reads TGTGCCAGCAGCGTAGCTACGGGTAGATATGAGCAGTTCTTC. Amino acid sequence: CASSVATGRYEQFF.

This clonotype was observed at least ten times. The V and J genes are TRBV9 and TRBJ2-7; D is ambiguous. Germline loops: CDR1 SGDLS, CDR2 YYNGEE. V was trimmed by 0 bases and J by 2 bases, leaving 9 bases between them. The CDR3 runs to 14 residues. CDR3 DNA sequence: TGTGCCAGCAGCGTAGGAGTAGTACCCTACGAGCAGTACTTC. Translating it yields CASSVGVVPYEQYF.

This clonotype occurred many times. The V and J genes are TRBV9 and TRBJ2-1; 9 nucleotides line up with TRBD2. The CDR3 runs to 15 residues. V lost 0 bases to trimming and J lost 6 bases; unmatched junction nucleotides: 4. Germline loops: CDR1 SGDLS, CDR2 YYNGEE. This CDR3 is CASSVDLAGFNEQFF. CDR3 DNA: TGTGCCAGCAGCGTAGACCTAGCGGGATTCAATGAGCAGTTCTTC.

This clonotype has a count of ten or more. The rearrangement joins TRBV21-1 to TRBJ1-6; the table calls TRBD1, which could not be checked here. TRBV21-1 has pseudogene status. CDR3 length: 16 residues. CDR3: CASSTGRVKKNSPLHF. CDR3 in DNA: TGTGCCAGCAGCACAGGCCGGGTAAAAAAGAATTCACCCCTCCACTTT.

This clonotype occurred a few times. The rearrangement links TRBV9 to TRBJ2-2; a possible D gene is TRBD2 (5 bases). Germline CDR1 and CDR2: SGDLS and YYNGEE. The CDR3 has 15 residues. V was pared by 4 bases and J by 4 bases, with 14 bases between. Written as DNA, the CDR3 is TGTGCCAGCAGCCGGGAAGGGTGGCTCACCGGGGAGCTGTTTTTT. It translates to CASSREGWLTGELFF.

The chain has TRBV9 and TRBJ2-2; 7 nucleotides match TRBD2. CDR3 length: 17 amino acids. CDR1 is SGDLS, CDR2 YYNGEE, per germline. V shed 1 base, J shed 4 bases, and the junction held 10 bases outside the gene matches. CDR3 residues: CASSVCPGGQCTGELFF. In DNA form, the CDR3 reads TGTGCCAGCAGCGTATGCCCGGGAGGTCAGTGCACCGGGGAGCTGTTTTTT.

This clonotype was seen many times. V gene TRBV9 combines with J gene TRBJ2-3, with 10 bases identical to TRBD1. The germline CDR1 and CDR2 sequences are SGDLS and YYNGEE. This CDR3 has 15 amino acids. V was clipped by 4 bases and J by 2 bases; unmatched bases: 4. CDR3: CASSFGQGVTDTQYF. DNA of the CDR3: TGTGCCAGCAGCTTCGGACAGGGGGTCACAGATACGCAGTATTTT.

This clonotype was seen many times. The chain employs TRBV9 and TRBJ2-2, with 7 nucleotides matching TRBD2. The V and J ends lost 4 bases and 2 bases, in that order; junction bases with no gene match: 8. The length of the CDR3 is 16 residues. CDR1 SGDLS and CDR2 YYNGEE come from the germline V gene. CDR3 in amino acids: CASSSAGTINTGELFF. CDR3 nucleotides: TGTGCCAGCAGCTCCGCCGGGACTATAAACACCGGGGAGCTGTTTTTT.

This clonotype was counted ten times or more. The chain uses TRBV9 and TRBJ1-2, with D uncertain. Trimming removed 1 base at V and 3 bases at J, with 10 bases between. Per the germline V gene, CDR1 is SGDLS and CDR2 is YYNGEE. The CDR3 is made up of 14 amino acids. The CDR3 region has the DNA TGTGCCAGCAGCGTAAACCCCTCCCACTATGGCTACACCTTC. Its protein is CASSVNPSHYGYTF.

Ten or more counts support this clonotype. The chain employs TRBV9 and TRBJ2-1, with a weak D call TRBD2 (5 bases). V lost 0 bases, J lost 10 bases, and 11 bases lay in between. Germline lookup yields CDR1 SGDLS and CDR2 YYNGEE. This CDR3 spans 13 amino acids. The CDR3 DNA reads TGTGCCAGCAGCGTAGGAGGGCAGGCAGAGCAGTTCTTC. This codes for CASSVGGQAEQFF.

The table lists this clonotype with many counts. V and J are TRBV9 and TRBJ2-1; the match to TRBD2 covers 14 bases. V shed 2 bases and J 10 bases; nucleotides not matched to a gene: 11. This CDR3 is built from 17 residues. Germline V gives CDR1 SGDLS, CDR2 YYNGEE. The CDR3 region has the DNA TGTGCCAGCAGCGTCGCCCCCGGGACTAGCGGGAGAAGAGAGCAGTTCTTC. Translated, it gives CASSVAPGTSGRREQFF.